The T cell receptor (beta chain) under discussion was sequenced for a study of T cell repertoires in cytomegalovirus infection. To note about this clonotype: The target antigen is unknown.

Germline CDR1 KGHDR, CDR2 SFDVKD. This CDR3 comprises 14 residues. With 1 base removed from V and 5 bases from J, the gap between germline ends came to 8 bases. TCRdb re-derived calls from the reads in MiXCR, one entry per CDR3 protein. The sample carries fewer than 650,000 distinct CDR3 sequences, 40% recorded once. This TCR was recovered from a human donor in good health (CMV status not recorded). Some clones in this sample may be carry-over from other donors' samples. J is TRBJ1-5 and V is TRBV24-1; no clear D. This specimen consisted of cultured PBMCs, obtained from culture after CMV antigen stimulation. The CDR3 is CATSDLSGDQPQHF. DNA for the CDR3: TGTGCCACCAGTGATTTATCAGGAGATCAGCCCCAGCATTTT.